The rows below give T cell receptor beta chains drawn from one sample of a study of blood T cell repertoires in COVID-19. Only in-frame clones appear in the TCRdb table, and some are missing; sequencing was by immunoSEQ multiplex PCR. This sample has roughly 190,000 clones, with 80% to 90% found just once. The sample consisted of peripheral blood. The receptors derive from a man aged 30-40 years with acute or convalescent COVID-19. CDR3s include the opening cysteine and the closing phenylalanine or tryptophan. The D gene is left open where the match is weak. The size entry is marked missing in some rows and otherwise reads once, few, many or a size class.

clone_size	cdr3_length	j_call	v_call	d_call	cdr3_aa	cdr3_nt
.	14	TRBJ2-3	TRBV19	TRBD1	CASRGTGGTDTQYF	TGTGCCAGTAGAGGGACAGGGGGCACAGATACGCAGTATTTT
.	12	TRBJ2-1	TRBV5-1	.	CASSSSILEQFF	TGCGCCAGCAGCTCCTCTATTCTTGAGCAGTTCTTC
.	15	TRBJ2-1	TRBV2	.	CASSVVGSSYNEQFF	TGTGCCAGCAGTGTAGTTGGGAGCTCCTACAATGAGCAGTTCTTC
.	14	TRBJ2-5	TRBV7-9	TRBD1	CASSLRTGGETQYF	TGTGCCAGCAGCCTCCGGACAGGGGGAGAGACCCAGTACTTC
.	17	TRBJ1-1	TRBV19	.	CASSSSLSGEMNTEAFF	TGTGCCAGTAGTTCCTCGCTGTCGGGGGAAATGAACACTGAAGCTTTCTTT
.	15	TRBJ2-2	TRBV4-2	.	CASSQDLAGTGELFF	TGTGCCAGCAGCCAAGATCTAGCCGGGACCGGGGAGCTGTTTTTT
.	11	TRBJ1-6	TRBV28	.	CAIGGSGPLHF	TGTGCCATCGGAGGGTCGGGACCCCTCCACTTT
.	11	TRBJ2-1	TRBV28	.	CASSLRGEQFF	TGTGCCAGCAGTTTACGGGGTGAGCAGTTCTTC
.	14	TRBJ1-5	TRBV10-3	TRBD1	CAIKGTGDNQPQHF	TGTGCCATCAAGGGGACAGGGGACAATCAGCCCCAGCATTTT
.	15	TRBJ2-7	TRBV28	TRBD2	CASTKGGLAGDEQYF	TGTGCCAGCACTAAGGGGGGGCTAGCGGGAGACGAGCAGTACTTC
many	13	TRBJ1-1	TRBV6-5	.	CASSRRENTEAFF	TGTGCCAGCAGTCGCCGCGAGAACACTGAAGCTTTCTTT
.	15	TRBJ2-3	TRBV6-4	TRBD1	CASSEATGGRDTQYF	TGTGCCAGCAGTGAGGCAACAGGGGGCAGGGATACGCAGTATTTT
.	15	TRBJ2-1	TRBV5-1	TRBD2	CASSYSSGSYNEQFF	TGCGCCAGCAGCTACTCTAGCGGGAGTTACAATGAGCAGTTCTTC
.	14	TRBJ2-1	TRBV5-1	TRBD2	CASSPGGSYNEQFF	TGCGCCAGCAGCCCGGGGGGTTCCTACAATGAGCAGTTCTTC
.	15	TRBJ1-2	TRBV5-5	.	CASSPSPGVNYGYTF	TGTGCCAGCAGCCCGTCCCCGGGGGTCAACTATGGCTACACCTTC
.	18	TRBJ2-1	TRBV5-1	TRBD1	CASVQSHRGQGARGEQFF	TGCGCCAGCGTACAATCCCATAGGGGACAGGGGGCGCGTGGTGAGCAGTTCTTC
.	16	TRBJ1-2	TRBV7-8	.	CASSLGAGAPPYGYTF	TGTGCCAGCAGCTTAGGAGCGGGGGCGCCTCCTTATGGCTACACCTTC
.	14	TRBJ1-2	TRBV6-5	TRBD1	CASMGSTGLYGYTF	TGTGCCAGCATGGGTTCGACAGGGCTTTATGGCTACACCTTC
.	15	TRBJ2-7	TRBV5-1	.	CASSETGTKKGEQYF	TGCGCCAGCAGCGAGACCGGGACAAAAAAAGGCGAGCAGTACTTC
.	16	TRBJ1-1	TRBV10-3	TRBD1	CAIRPDLGQENTEAFF	TGTGCCATTCGCCCCGACCTGGGACAGGAGAACACTGAAGCTTTCTTT
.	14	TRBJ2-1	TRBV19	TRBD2	CASSRDSGWYEQFF	TGTGCCAGTAGTAGGGATAGCGGGTGGTATGAGCAGTTCTTC
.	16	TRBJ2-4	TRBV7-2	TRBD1	CASSSGTGGAKNIQYF	TGTGCCAGCAGCTCAGGGACAGGGGGCGCCAAAAACATTCAGTACTTC
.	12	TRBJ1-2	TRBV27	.	CASRTGRYGYTF	TGTGCCAGCAGAACAGGGAGATATGGCTACACCTTC
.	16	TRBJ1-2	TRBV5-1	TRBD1	CASSLAGTANNYGYTF	TGCGCCAGCAGCTTGGCCGGGACAGCCAACAACTATGGCTACACCTTC